Reported below is one TCR beta chain. Its target antigen remains unknown. Base qualities are not provided; no much larger clone lies one nucleotide away. Explained via the paper, the treatment or condition label denotes: oral pan-JAK inhibitor, 5-10 mg twice daily. From alopecia areata patients, peripheral blood was collected along with lesional scalp punch biopsies. PBMCs were isolated by density centrifugation and stained for CD3, CD4 and CD8, after which CD4+ and CD8+ T cells were sorted on a FACSAria. V and J are truncated by 3 bases and 4 bases respectively, leaving an intervening sequence of 22 bases. The germline V gene (reference sequence) provides CDR1 GTSNPN and CDR2 SVGIG. From its cysteine to its phenylalanine, the CDR3 spans 16 amino acids. Only CDR3 DNA remains: 48 bases, in frame from the first base. The sample originates from a study of CD8+ T cells in alopecia areata (dated by TCRdb to 2016 to 2019). About the investigation overall: Treated patients were enrolled in an open-label pilot trial of oral tofacitinib, 5 to 10 mg twice daily, for moderate-to-severe alopecia areata. Tofacitinib was administered for 6 to 18 months, and 6 months of follow-up off drug were then conducted to assess delayed response and recurrence. The SALT score, which quantifies the percentage of affected scalp surface area, was used to measure disease severity in treated patients. In both human patients and the C3H/HeJ mouse model, the study applied high-throughput TCRbeta sequencing to look at T cell clonal expansion in alopecia areata. In humans, TCRbeta sequencing was performed on scalp tissue and on sorted CD4+ and CD8+ peripheral blood T cells from healthy controls and from patients with patchy or totalis/universalis alopecia areata. Patients on tofacitinib were biopsied at baseline and after 4 and 24 weeks of treatment, and several of the patients also had a later scalp biopsy. Scalp clonality was compared among normal scalp (n=4), patchy alopecia areata scalp (n=8), and alopecia totalis/universalis scalp (n=8). RNA was obtained with the PAXgene miRNA kit for fixed scalp, the miRNeasy kit for PBMCs, and the RNeasy kit for mouse skin. TCRbeta CDR3 regions were amplified by immunoSEQ multiplex PCR with 35 Vbeta forward and 13 Jbeta reverse primers.

The full study reports these points: Resident alphabeta T cells in normal human skin are also sequenced, complicating scalp TCR repertoire analysis, unlike mouse skin dominated by gammadelta T cells. Many expanded lesional clones were found to persist in scalp and blood during tofacitinib treatment, and relapse after treatment cessation may be partly explained by this persistence. TCR sequences shared between patients were less clear than in mice, possibly partly because of HLA diversity in the patient population. With tofacitinib, both scalp clonality and the number of expanded CD8+ clones among the top 100 scalp clones went down significantly. Lesional scalp, especially in alopecia totalis/universalis, showed higher clonality and more expanded CD8+ clones than normal scalp, suggesting antigenic drive. The treated cohort was small, with a single nonresponder, so links between baseline CD8+ expansion and response need larger studies.

The method was the immunoSEQ multiplex PCR assay. For TCR sequencing, RNA was extracted from every sample and reverse transcribed into cDNA to serve as template. SuperScript III was used for first-strand cDNA synthesis, primed with a 2:1 mix of oligo-dT and random hexamers. A synthetic immune receptor repertoire was used to assess amplification bias, and residual bias was removed computationally. The original methods were these. Raw reads were preprocessed to remove errors, and CDR3 was defined by IMGT conventions from the conserved cysteine to phenylalanine. Clonality was computed as 1 minus the Shannon entropy, with the entropy normalized by log2 of the number of productive unique TCRs. CD4 or CD8 identity of scalp clones was inferred by cross-referencing scalp TCRbeta sequences with sorted blood CD4 and CD8 repertoires. TCRdb provides this immuneACCESS table in a form limited to in-frame rearrangements. Some clones are lacking; in checked studies, under half of them reflect an unresolved V gene, and why the rest are absent is not known. V and J calls and clone size are given by that table; D and trimming were obtained from the DNA. This sample comprises about 200,000 clones, more than 30% of them detected only once. The top ten clonotypes cover around 0.48% of the sample.

Recombination linked TRBV30 to TRBJ2-7; TRBD2 is possibly the D segment (6 matching bases). This material consisted of CD4+ T cells sorted from blood, taken around week 34, from a patient treated with tofacitinib. This receptor was obtained from a human donor with alopecia areata. Here is the DNA: TGTGCCTGGAGGCCTCACAGCGGGCTAGTTGGGTACGAGCAGTACTTC. This sequence encodes CAWRPHSGLVGYEQYF.